This T cell receptor beta chain was recorded in a study of T-cell memory formation after mild COVID-19. On the study more broadly: Most TCR clusters belonged to a single donor.

Constant-segment primers were used for 5'RACE, and the resulting TCR alpha and TCR beta cDNA libraries carried sample barcodes and UMIs. TCRdb used MiXCR to reprocess the 5' RACE reads, holding one entry per CDR3 protein. The sample lists roughly 150,000 distinct CDR3 sequences; approximately 15% were seen once. Trimming took 4 bases from V and 5 from J, leaving 12 bases between them. The CDR3 consists of 14 residues. Of note for this clonotype: The antigen remains undetermined.

Findings and limits, study-wide: Clones contracting day 15 to 85 were balanced CD4/CD8; later expanders leaned CD4+. Contracting clones localized mainly to CM and EM when CD4+ and mainly to EMRA when CD8+.

The sequence derives from an adult woman who had mild COVID-19 (a few samples of this study predate the infection). Cell type and time point are not known. V is TRBV12-3 or TRBV12-4 and J is TRBJ2-1, with D perhaps matching TRBD1 or TRBD2 (6 bases each). Sequencing was performed on PBMCs or a T cell subset sorted from them (not recorded which). In DNA, the CDR3 is TGTGCCAGCAGTTACTTAGGGGGGAACAATGAGCAGTTCTTC. Its protein is CASSYLGGNNEQFF.